These T cell receptor beta chains were read from a single sample in a study of T cell repertoires in cytomegalovirus infection. MiXCR, applied by TCRdb to the reads, yields one record per CDR3 protein. Of 230,000 or so distinct CDR3 sequences in the sample, roughly 34% were seen once. These receptors are not linked to any known antigen. The sample was CD8+ T cells from cultured PBMCs, taken from culture after CMV antigen stimulation. Receptors originate from a human donor in good health (CMV status not recorded). Some clones in this sample may be carry-over from other donors' samples. Each CDR3 is given with its conserved first and last residue. Fields, in order: CDR3 DNA, CDR3 protein, clone size, J gene, CDR3 length, V gene, D gene. D genes are given only for firm matches. Only part of the rows carry a size: once, few, many, or a class if the clone is expanded.

TGTGCCAGCAGCCCCCAGACTAGCGGGGCGACCACAGATACGCAGTATTTT,CASSPQTSGATTDTQYF,.,TRBJ2-3,17,TRBV7-9,TRBD2
TGTGCCATCAGTGAGTCCCGCCAGGGGAGAGAGCAGTACTTC,CAISESRQGREQYF,.,TRBJ2-7,14,TRBV10-3,.
TGTGCCAGCACCGAAAGCCGGAGTCAGCCCCAGCATTTT,CASTESRSQPQHF,once,TRBJ1-5,13,TRBV12-3/TRBV12-4,.
TGTGCCAGCAGTTTAGTTTGGGACGAGCAGTACTTC,CASSLVWDEQYF,few,TRBJ2-7,12,TRBV28,.
TGTGCCACCAGCAGAGATGTAGGCGGCGGGAGTAGAAGGGAGACCCAGTACTTC,CATSRDVGGGSRRETQYF,.,TRBJ2-5,18,TRBV15,TRBD2
TGTGCCAGCAGCCTCTACGGGACGGGGGGATCTGGGGCCAACGTCCTGACTTTC,CASSLYGTGGSGANVLTF,few,TRBJ2-6,18,TRBV28,TRBD2
TGTGCCAGCAGTTTTGGGAGCTCTGGAAACACCATATATTTT,CASSFGSSGNTIYF,few,TRBJ1-3,14,TRBV12-3/TRBV12-4,.
TGTGCCAGCTTCGGGGGGGTAATGAACACCGGGGAGCTGTTTTTT,CASFGGVMNTGELFF,once,TRBJ2-2,15,TRBV11-2,TRBD2
TGTGCCAGCAGCTCCTTCGCCCCCAATGAGCAGTTCTTC,CASSSFAPNEQFF,.,TRBJ2-1,13,TRBV7-2,.
TGTGCCAGCAGCCTCGGGACAGCAACCTACGAGCAGTACTTC,CASSLGTATYEQYF,few,TRBJ2-7,14,TRBV7-6,TRBD1
TGTGCCAGCAGCTTAGTCACTAGCGGCACAGATACGCAGTATTTT,CASSLVTSGTDTQYF,few,TRBJ2-3,15,TRBV7-9,TRBD2
TGTGCCAGCGTGACAGGGTTGTCCGATACGCAGTATTTT,CASVTGLSDTQYF,many,TRBJ2-3,13,TRBV7-9,TRBD1
TGTGCCAGCAGTCCACAGGGGGCCCTGGGGGTTTCCACAGATACGCAGTATTTT,CASSPQGALGVSTDTQYF,many,TRBJ2-3,18,TRBV6-1,TRBD1
TGTGCCAGCACCTACGAGCGGGAGGCTGAGCAGTTCTTC,CASTYEREAEQFF,.,TRBJ2-1,13,TRBV11-2,TRBD2
TGCGCCAGCAGCCAAGACGAGCGTTACACGGGGGAGCTGTTTTTT,CASSQDERYTGELFF,few,TRBJ2-2,15,TRBV4-1,.
TGTGCCATCAGCGTCCGGGACAGCCTACGGTCCGGGGAGCTGTTTTTT,CAISVRDSLRSGELFF,.,TRBJ2-2,16,TRBV10-3,TRBD1
TGTGCCAGCCATAGGAGGGGAGACACCGGGGAGCTGTTTTTT,CASHRRGDTGELFF,.,TRBJ2-2,14,TRBV7-8,.
TGTGCCAGCAGCTTAACGGACGGTCCTCTCACCTTC,CASSLTDGPLTF,few,TRBJ1-2,12,TRBV7-3,.
TGCAGCGTTGAAGGGACAGCTGGTGGGGGCTACACCTTC,CSVEGTAGGGYTF,few,TRBJ1-2,13,TRBV29-1,.
TGCAGCGTTGCATCCCCGAGGCGGGGCTCGAACACCGGGGAGCTGTTTTTT,CSVASPRRGSNTGELFF,once,TRBJ2-2,17,TRBV29-1,.
TGCAGTGCTAGAGATGGTAGGATTCTAAACACCGGGGAGCTGTTTTTT,CSARDGRILNTGELFF,.,TRBJ2-2,16,TRBV20-1,.
TGTGCCAGCAGCTTACCGGACTCGGGGACCAAAAACATTCAGTACTTC,CASSLPDSGTKNIQYF,few,TRBJ2-4,16,TRBV7-9,.
TGTGCTAGTGGTCAAGGATCGGGGAACACAGATACGCAGTATTTT,CASGQGSGNTDTQYF,.,TRBJ2-3,15,TRBV12-5,.
TGTGCCAGCAGCAGGGGACTAGCGGGGGGGAATGAGCAGTTCTTC,CASSRGLAGGNEQFF,many,TRBJ2-1,15,TRBV12-3/TRBV12-4,TRBD2
TGTGCCAGCAGCACCCGAAATGGACTAGCGCCAGATACGCAGTATTTT,CASSTRNGLAPDTQYF,many,TRBJ2-3,16,TRBV7-6,TRBD2